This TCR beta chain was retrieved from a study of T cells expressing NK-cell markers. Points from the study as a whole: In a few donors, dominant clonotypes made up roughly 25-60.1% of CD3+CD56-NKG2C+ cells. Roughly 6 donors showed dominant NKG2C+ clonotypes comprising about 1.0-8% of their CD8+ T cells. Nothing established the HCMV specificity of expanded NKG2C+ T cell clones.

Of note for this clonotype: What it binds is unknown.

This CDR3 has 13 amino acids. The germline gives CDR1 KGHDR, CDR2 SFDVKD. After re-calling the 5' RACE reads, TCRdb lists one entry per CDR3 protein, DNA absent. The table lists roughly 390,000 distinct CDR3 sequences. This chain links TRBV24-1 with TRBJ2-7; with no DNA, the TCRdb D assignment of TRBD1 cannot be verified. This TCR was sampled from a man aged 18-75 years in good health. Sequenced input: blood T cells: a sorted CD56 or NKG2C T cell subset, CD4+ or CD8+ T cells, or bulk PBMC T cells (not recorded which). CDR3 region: CATSPGQNYEQYF.